This TCR beta chain is drawn from a study of blood T cell repertoires in COVID-19. Overall study: In each case, the material was cDNA or gDNA derived from T cells, B-cell-depleted T cells, or PBMCs.

From germline, CDR1 is SGHNT and CDR2 YYREEE (reference sequence). V was clipped by 4 bases and J by 1 base, with 11 bases between them. This CDR3 contains 14 residues. Original analysis: Nucleated cell counts were estimated from reference gene primer amplification. The assay was immunoSEQ multiplex PCR, and TCRdb's table has in-frame clones only and misses some. V, J and clone size reflect that table, while D and trimming were determined from the DNA. This sample carries under 200,000 clones, roughly 77% of them seen once, and the ten largest clones take about 6.5%. The sequenced sample was peripheral blood. The chain couples TRBV5-4 to TRBJ2-5; tentative D call: TRBD2 (5 bases). This clonotype was obtained from a woman aged 35 to 49 with COVID-19, enrolled during active disease. CDR3 in amino acids: CASSLQTTQETQYF. In DNA, the CDR3 is TGTGCCAGCAGCCTCCAGACTACCCAAGAGACCCAGTACTTC.